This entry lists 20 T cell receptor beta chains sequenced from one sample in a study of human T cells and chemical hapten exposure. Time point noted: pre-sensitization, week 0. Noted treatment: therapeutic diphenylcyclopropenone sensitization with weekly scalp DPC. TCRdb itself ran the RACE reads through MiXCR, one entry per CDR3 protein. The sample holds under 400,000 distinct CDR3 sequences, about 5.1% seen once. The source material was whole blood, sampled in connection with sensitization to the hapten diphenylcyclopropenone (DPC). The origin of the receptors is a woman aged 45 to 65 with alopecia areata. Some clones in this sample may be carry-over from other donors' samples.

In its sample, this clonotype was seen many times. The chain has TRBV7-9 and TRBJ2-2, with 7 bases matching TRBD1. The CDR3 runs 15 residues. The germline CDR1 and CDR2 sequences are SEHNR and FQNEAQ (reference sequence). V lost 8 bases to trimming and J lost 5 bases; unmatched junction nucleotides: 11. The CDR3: CASDGDRVGTGELFF. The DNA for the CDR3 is TGTGCCAGCGATGGTGACAGGGTCGGTACCGGGGAGCTGTTTTTT.

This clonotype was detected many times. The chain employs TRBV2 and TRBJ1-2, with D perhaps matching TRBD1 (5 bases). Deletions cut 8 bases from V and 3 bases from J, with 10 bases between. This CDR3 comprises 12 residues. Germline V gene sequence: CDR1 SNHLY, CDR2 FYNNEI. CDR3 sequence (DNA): TGTGCCAGCGGAGACAGATACTATGGCTACACCTTC. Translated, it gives CASGDRYYGYTF.

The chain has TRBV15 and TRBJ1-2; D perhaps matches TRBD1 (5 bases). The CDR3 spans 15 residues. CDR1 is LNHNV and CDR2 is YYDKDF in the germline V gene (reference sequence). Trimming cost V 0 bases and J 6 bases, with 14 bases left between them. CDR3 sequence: CATSRDPGTVNGYTF. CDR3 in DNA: TGTGCCACCAGCAGAGATCCAGGGACCGTAAATGGCTACACCTTC.

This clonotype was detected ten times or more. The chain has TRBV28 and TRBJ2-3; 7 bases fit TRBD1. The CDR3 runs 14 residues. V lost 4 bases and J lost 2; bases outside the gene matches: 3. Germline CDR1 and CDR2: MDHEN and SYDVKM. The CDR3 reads CASSYDRATDTQYF. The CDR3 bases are TGTGCCAGCAGTTACGACAGGGCCACAGATACGCAGTATTTT.

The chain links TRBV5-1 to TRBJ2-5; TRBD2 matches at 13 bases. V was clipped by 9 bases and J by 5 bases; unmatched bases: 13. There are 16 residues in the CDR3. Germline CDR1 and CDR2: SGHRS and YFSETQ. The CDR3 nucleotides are TGCGCCATCAGTTCAACCGGGACTAGCGGGGACGAGACCCAGTACTTC. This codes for CAISSTGTSGDETQYF.

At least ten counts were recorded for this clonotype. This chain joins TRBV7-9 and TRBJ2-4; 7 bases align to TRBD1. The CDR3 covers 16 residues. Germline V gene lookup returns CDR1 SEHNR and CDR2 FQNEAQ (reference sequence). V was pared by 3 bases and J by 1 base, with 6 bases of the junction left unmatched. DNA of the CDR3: TGTGCCAGCAGCTTGACAGGGTTATCGGCCAAAAACATTCAGTACTTC. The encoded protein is CASSLTGLSAKNIQYF.

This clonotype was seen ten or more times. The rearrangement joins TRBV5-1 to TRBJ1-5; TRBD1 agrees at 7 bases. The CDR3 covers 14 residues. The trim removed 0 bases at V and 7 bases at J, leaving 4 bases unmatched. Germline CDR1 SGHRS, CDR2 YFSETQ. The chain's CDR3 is CASSLEQGRQPQHF. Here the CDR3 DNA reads TGCGCCAGCAGCTTGGAACAGGGGAGACAGCCCCAGCATTTT.

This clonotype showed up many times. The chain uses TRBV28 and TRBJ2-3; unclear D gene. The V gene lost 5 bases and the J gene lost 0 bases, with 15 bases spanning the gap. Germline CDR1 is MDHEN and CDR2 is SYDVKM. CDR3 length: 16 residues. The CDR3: CASSPPGGASTDTQYF. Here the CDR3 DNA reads TGTGCCAGCAGTCCGCCGGGCGGAGCTAGCACAGATACGCAGTATTTT. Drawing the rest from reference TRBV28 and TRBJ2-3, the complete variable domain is DVKVTQSSRYLVKRTGEKVFLECVQDMDHENMFWYRQDPGLGLRLIYFSYDVKMKEKGDIPEGYSVSREKKERFSLILESASTNQTSMYLCASSPPGGASTDTQYFGPGTRLTVL.

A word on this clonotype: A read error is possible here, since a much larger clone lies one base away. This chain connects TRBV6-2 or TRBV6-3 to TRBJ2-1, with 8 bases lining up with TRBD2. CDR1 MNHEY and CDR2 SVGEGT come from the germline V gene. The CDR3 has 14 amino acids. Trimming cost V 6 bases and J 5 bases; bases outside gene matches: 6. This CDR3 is CASSQSGGNNEQFF. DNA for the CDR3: TGTGCCAGCAGCCAGAGCGGGGGTAACAATGAGCAGTTCTTC.

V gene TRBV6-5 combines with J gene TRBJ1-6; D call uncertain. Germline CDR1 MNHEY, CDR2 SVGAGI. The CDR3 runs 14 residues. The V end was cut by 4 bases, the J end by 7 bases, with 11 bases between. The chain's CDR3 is CASSSGRVNSPLHF. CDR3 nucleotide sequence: TGTGCCAGCAGTTCCGGACGGGTGAATTCACCCCTCCACTTT.

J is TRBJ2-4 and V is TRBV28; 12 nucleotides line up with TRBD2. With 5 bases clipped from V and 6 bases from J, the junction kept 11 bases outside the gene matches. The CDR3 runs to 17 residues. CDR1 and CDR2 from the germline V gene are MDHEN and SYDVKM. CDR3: CASSPVWGTSGLNIQYF. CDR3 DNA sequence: TGTGCCAGCAGTCCCGTTTGGGGGACTAGCGGGCTAAACATTCAGTACTTC.

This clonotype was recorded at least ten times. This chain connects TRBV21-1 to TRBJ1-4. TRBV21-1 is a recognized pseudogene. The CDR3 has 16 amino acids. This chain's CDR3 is CASSPPLKDRREKLFF. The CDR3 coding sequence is TGTGCCAGCAGCCCACCCTTGAAGGACCGGCGGGAAAAACTGTTTTTT.

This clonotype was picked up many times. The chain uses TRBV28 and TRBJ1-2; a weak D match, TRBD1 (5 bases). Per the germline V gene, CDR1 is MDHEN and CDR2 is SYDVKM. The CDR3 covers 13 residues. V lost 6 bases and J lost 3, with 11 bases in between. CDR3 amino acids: CASRGGHHYGYTF. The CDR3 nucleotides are TGTGCCAGCAGGGGCGGACACCACTATGGCTACACCTTC.

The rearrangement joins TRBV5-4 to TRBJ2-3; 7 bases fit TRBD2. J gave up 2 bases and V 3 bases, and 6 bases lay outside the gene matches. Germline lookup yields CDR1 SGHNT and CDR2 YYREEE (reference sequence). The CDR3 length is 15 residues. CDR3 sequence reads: CASSSGAGTTDTQYF. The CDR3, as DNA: TGTGCCAGCAGCTCGGGAGCGGGGACCACAGATACGCAGTATTTT.

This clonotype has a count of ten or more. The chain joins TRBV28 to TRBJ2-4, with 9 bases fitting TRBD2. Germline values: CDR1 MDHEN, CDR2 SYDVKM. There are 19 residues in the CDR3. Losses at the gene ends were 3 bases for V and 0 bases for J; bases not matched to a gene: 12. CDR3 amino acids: CASSFSLFDSGRAKNIQYF. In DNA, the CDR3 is TGTGCCAGCAGTTTCTCGCTATTCGATAGCGGGAGAGCCAAAAACATTCAGTACTTC.

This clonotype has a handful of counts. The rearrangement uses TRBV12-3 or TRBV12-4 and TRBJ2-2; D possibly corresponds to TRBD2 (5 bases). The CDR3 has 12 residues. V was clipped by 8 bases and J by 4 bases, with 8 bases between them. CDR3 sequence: CASYGGTGELFF. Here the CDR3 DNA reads TGTGCCAGCTATGGAGGCACCGGGGAGCTGTTTTTT.

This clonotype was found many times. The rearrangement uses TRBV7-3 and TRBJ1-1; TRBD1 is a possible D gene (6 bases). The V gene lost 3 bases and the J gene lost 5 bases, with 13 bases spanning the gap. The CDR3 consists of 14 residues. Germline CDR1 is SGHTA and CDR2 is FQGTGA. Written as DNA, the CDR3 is TGTGCCAGCAGCTTTGGGGGCGCCGGTACTGAAGCTTTCTTT. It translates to CASSFGGAGTEAFF.

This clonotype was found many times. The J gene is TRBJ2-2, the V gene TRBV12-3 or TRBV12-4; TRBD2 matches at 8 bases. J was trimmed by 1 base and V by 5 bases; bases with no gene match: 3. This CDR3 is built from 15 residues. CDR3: CASSRLAGNTGELFF. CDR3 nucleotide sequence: TGTGCCAGCAGTCGTCTAGCGGGGAACACCGGGGAGCTGTTTTTT.

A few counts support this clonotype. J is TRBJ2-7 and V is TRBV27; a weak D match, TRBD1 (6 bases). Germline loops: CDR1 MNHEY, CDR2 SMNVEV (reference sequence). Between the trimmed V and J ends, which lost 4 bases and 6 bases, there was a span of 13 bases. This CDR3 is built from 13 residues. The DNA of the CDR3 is TGTGCCAGCAGTTCGAAACAGGGTGGCGAGCAGTACTTC. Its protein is CASSSKQGGEQYF.

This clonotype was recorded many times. The CDR3 region has the DNA TGTGCCAGCAGCTTGGAGGCTAGCGGGAGGAGACAAGAGACCCAGTACTTC. It encodes CASSLEASGRRQETQYF. J is TRBJ2-5 and V is TRBV5-5, with 11 bases aligning to TRBD2. Germline CDR1 is SGHKS and CDR2 is YYEKEE (reference sequence). The J segment lost 2 bases and the V segment lost 0 bases, leaving 6 bases of the junction unmatched. This CDR3 region has 17 residues.